This T cell receptor beta chain was profiled in a study of early T cells in non-severe SARS-CoV-2 infection. Looked up from germline, CDR1 is SGHTA and CDR2 is FQGNSA. V was clipped by 3 bases and J by 7 bases, with 13 bases between them. This CDR3 has 13 residues. MiXCR was run by TCRdb on the 5' RACE reads, yielding one entry per CDR3 protein. The sample yields about 64,000 distinct CDR3 sequences, approximately 12% seen once. The origin of this receptor is an adult who was a healthcare worker with PCR-confirmed SARS-CoV-2 infection or an uninfected control (not recorded which). Sequencing used whole blood, obtained at baseline. This chain connects TRBV7-2 to TRBJ2-7; a possible D gene is TRBD1 (7 bases). Written as DNA, the CDR3 is TGTGCCAGCAGCTTTACGCAGGGGGGAGAGCAGTACTTC. It yields the protein CASSFTQGGEQYF.